This entry features one T cell receptor beta chain sequence. As yet, its antigen is unknown. Here immunoSEQ multiplex PCR was the method, and the copy in TCRdb shows in-frame clones only, minus some. The sample has about 74,000 clones, about 88% seen once. The source of the sample is a study of T cells in localized non-small cell lung cancer. Findings and caveats of the study: A raised T cell density in blood coincided with lengthier overall survival. The study found T cell clonality highest in uninvolved adjacent lung, above tumor. A single tumor region was sequenced, leaving heterogeneity possible. Adjacent lung tissue had a median approximately 61 of the top 100 clones found in the tumor.

This CDR3 spans 17 amino acids. Germline-derived CDR1 and CDR2 are ENHRY and SYGVKD. Trimming at V came to 4 bases and at J to 1 base, leaving 12 bases not matched to a gene. The sequence was collected from a female donor over 55 with stage I lung adenocarcinoma. The sample here was peripheral blood, taken before any cancer treatment. V usage is TRBV10-3 and J usage is TRBJ1-1; TRBD1 agrees at 7 bases. CDR3: CAISVRGLSLKNTEAFF. The CDR3 nucleotides read TGTGCCATCAGTGTTAGGGGGCTTAGTTTGAAGAACACTGAAGCTTTCTTT.